The next 3 T cell receptor beta chains were all read from a single sample in a study of prognosis after radiotherapy for stage I lung cancer. Multiplex PCR, run in two rounds, amplified TCR beta CDR3 from genomic DNA. Round-one PCR had primers specific to each TRBV and TRBJ gene. TCRdb used MiXCR to reprocess the multiplex PCR reads, holding one entry per CDR3 protein. The data contain fewer than 20,000 distinct CDR3 sequences, about 60% of them singletons. The input for sequencing was PBMCs, taken before or after stereotactic body radiation therapy (not recorded which). These receptors all come from a donor aged 50 or older with non-small cell lung cancer.

The chain combines TRBV6-5 with TRBJ1-1; 7 bases align to TRBD1. There are 15 residues in the CDR3. Germline CDR1 reads MNHEY; CDR2 reads SVGAGI. The V gene end was trimmed by 0 bases and the J gene end by 11 bases; junction bases not matched to a gene: 12. Here the CDR3 reads CASSYSITGQSWAFF. CDR3 in DNA: TGTGCCAGCAGTTACTCGATAACGGGACAGAGCTGGGCTTTCTTT.

This clonotype has ten or more counts. A read error is possible here, since a much larger clone lies one base away. The chain carries TRBV12-3 or TRBV12-4 and TRBJ2-1; D is ambiguous. The CDR3 consists of 10 residues. The CDR3 is CASGFNEQFF. The DNA of the CDR3 is TGTGCCAGCGGTTTCAATGAGCAGTTCTTC.

This clonotype is medium-sized by share. Germline and junction disagree at one end, which may indicate a read error. This rearrangement joins TRBV5-1 to TRBJ2-7; perhaps TRBD2 as D (5 bases). Germline CDR1 reads SGHRS; CDR2 reads YFSETQ. This CDR3 comprises 14 residues. The DNA of the CDR3 is TGTGCCAGCAGCTTATATGGAGGAGGTGGCGAGCAGTACTTC. It encodes CASSLYGGGGEQYF.